These T cell receptor beta chains were read from a single sample in a study of shared clonotypes between healthy human individuals. The table came from immunoSEQ multiplex PCR; TCRdb's copy has only in-frame clones and leaves some out. Here the sample spans 2 million to 2.5 million clones, about 95% being singletons. The specimen was naive CD8+ T cells sorted from blood. Receptors were obtained from a man aged 18 to 30 in good health. Each CDR3 is given with its conserved first and last residue. Fields, in order: J gene, clone size, D gene, V gene, CDR3 DNA, CDR3 protein. A D gene is named only where the DNA matches it firmly. Clone size is not always given. Where it is, it says once, few, many or a class for expanded clones.

j_call: TRBJ2-7
clone_size: NA
d_call: TRBD1
v_call: TRBV27
cdr3_nt: TGTGCCAGCAGTTTCGAGGACAGGCTTTGGGAGCAGTACTTC
cdr3_aa: CASSFEDRLWEQYF

j_call: TRBJ1-2
clone_size: NA
d_call: NA
v_call: TRBV11-2
cdr3_nt: TGTGCCAGCAGCTTGGGTGATGGGGGCGGGGCTACCGGCTACACCTTC
cdr3_aa: CASSLGDGGGATGYTF

j_call: TRBJ2-1
clone_size: NA
d_call: NA
v_call: TRBV6-1
cdr3_nt: TGTGCCAGCAGTGAATCAGGGGCAGAGTACAATGAGCAGTTCTTC
cdr3_aa: CASSESGAEYNEQFF

j_call: TRBJ1-1
clone_size: NA
d_call: NA
v_call: TRBV14
cdr3_nt: TGTGCCAGCAGCCAAAGAGGGGGAGTTTACAAGTGGGTCTTT
cdr3_aa: CASSQRGGVYKWVF

j_call: TRBJ1-4
clone_size: NA
d_call: TRBD1
v_call: TRBV13
cdr3_nt: TGTGCCAGCAGCGCCCGGGACAGGGATGAAAAACTGTTTTTT
cdr3_aa: CASSARDRDEKLFF

j_call: TRBJ2-7
clone_size: NA
d_call: NA
v_call: TRBV10-3
cdr3_nt: TGTGCCATCACCAAGGAAGGGACGGATCACTACGAGCAGTACTTC
cdr3_aa: CAITKEGTDHYEQYF

j_call: TRBJ2-7
clone_size: NA
d_call: NA
v_call: TRBV6-1
cdr3_nt: TGTGCCAGCAGTGAATTCTGGGTACCCGAGCAGTACTTC
cdr3_aa: CASSEFWVPEQYF

j_call: TRBJ2-5
clone_size: NA
d_call: TRBD2
v_call: TRBV6-6
cdr3_nt: TGTGCCAGCAGTTATTTAGCGGGAGGGCTAGGGGAGACCCAGTACTTC
cdr3_aa: CASSYLAGGLGETQYF

j_call: TRBJ2-1
clone_size: NA
d_call: NA
v_call: TRBV6-6
cdr3_nt: TGTGCCAGCAGTTCGGGCCCAACTGGGCTCGATGAGCAGTTCTTC
cdr3_aa: CASSSGPTGLDEQFF

j_call: TRBJ2-2
clone_size: NA
d_call: NA
v_call: TRBV28
cdr3_nt: TGTGCCAGCAGTCCCCTCGGGGAAACAGCCAACACCGGGGAGCTGTTTTTT
cdr3_aa: CASSPLGETANTGELFF

j_call: TRBJ2-7
clone_size: once
d_call: TRBD2
v_call: TRBV4-3
cdr3_nt: TGCGCCAGCAGCCTAAGCGCTCTAGCGGACTACGAGCAGTACTTC
cdr3_aa: CASSLSALADYEQYF

j_call: TRBJ2-1
clone_size: NA
d_call: NA
v_call: TRBV28
cdr3_nt: TGTGCCAGCAGTTTAGTCGTAAATGAGCAGTTCTTC
cdr3_aa: CASSLVVNEQFF

j_call: TRBJ1-2
clone_size: NA
d_call: TRBD1
v_call: TRBV4-2
cdr3_nt: TGTGCCAGCAGCCAAGAGGGACAGGCTAGTAGAATATATGGCTACACCTTC
cdr3_aa: CASSQEGQASRIYGYTF

j_call: TRBJ1-1
clone_size: NA
d_call: NA
v_call: TRBV5-6
cdr3_nt: TGTGCCAGCAGCCTGGGGGCAGTGGAAGCTTTCTTT
cdr3_aa: CASSLGAVEAFF

j_call: TRBJ1-1
clone_size: NA
d_call: TRBD1
v_call: TRBV7-2
cdr3_nt: TGTGCCAGCAGCCAAGACAGGGTAGGAACTGAAGCTTTCTTT
cdr3_aa: CASSQDRVGTEAFF

j_call: TRBJ1-2
clone_size: once
d_call: TRBD1
v_call: TRBV2
cdr3_nt: TGTGCCAGCACAGGACAGGCTCCGTGGAATGGCTACACCTTC
cdr3_aa: CASTGQAPWNGYTF

j_call: TRBJ2-5
clone_size: NA
d_call: NA
v_call: TRBV7-9
cdr3_nt: TGTGCCAGCAGCTTTAGTCTACAAGAGACCCAGTACTTC
cdr3_aa: CASSFSLQETQYF

j_call: TRBJ2-7
clone_size: NA
d_call: NA
v_call: TRBV27
cdr3_nt: TGTGCCAGCACCAAGAAAGGGACGGCCTCCTACGAGCAGTACTTC
cdr3_aa: CASTKKGTASYEQYF

j_call: TRBJ2-1
clone_size: once
d_call: TRBD2
v_call: TRBV5-6
cdr3_nt: TGTGCCAGCAGCTTGGTCGGGACTACCGAGCAGTTCTTC
cdr3_aa: CASSLVGTTEQFF

j_call: TRBJ2-7
clone_size: once
d_call: TRBD2
v_call: TRBV7-9
cdr3_nt: TGTGCCAGCAGCTTAAATCCTAGCGGGAGGTTTGACGAGCAGTACTTC
cdr3_aa: CASSLNPSGRFDEQYF

j_call: TRBJ2-7
clone_size: NA
d_call: NA
v_call: TRBV29-1
cdr3_nt: TGCAGCGTTGAACTCCGGGACACCTACGAGCAGTACTTC
cdr3_aa: CSVELRDTYEQYF

j_call: TRBJ2-3
clone_size: NA
d_call: TRBD1
v_call: TRBV9
cdr3_nt: TGTGCCAGCAGCGTAGTTTCAGGGGGAAGCACAGATACGCAGTATTTT
cdr3_aa: CASSVVSGGSTDTQYF

j_call: TRBJ1-4
clone_size: NA
d_call: NA
v_call: TRBV25-1
cdr3_nt: TGTGCCAGCTGGGCGGGAAATAATGAAAAACTGTTTTTT
cdr3_aa: CASWAGNNEKLFF

j_call: TRBJ2-7
clone_size: once
d_call: NA
v_call: TRBV19
cdr3_nt: TGTGCCAGTAGTATTCGGGACACCACCTACGAGCAGTACTTC
cdr3_aa: CASSIRDTTYEQYF

j_call: TRBJ2-2
clone_size: NA
d_call: TRBD2
v_call: TRBV6-1
cdr3_nt: TGTGCCAGCAGCGGCGGGAGGAACACCGGGGAGCTGTTTTTT
cdr3_aa: CASSGGRNTGELFF

j_call: TRBJ2-7
clone_size: NA
d_call: NA
v_call: TRBV10-3
cdr3_nt: TGTGCCATCAGCGAGGACAGTGGGTACGAGCAGTACTTC
cdr3_aa: CAISEDSGYEQYF

j_call: TRBJ1-5
clone_size: NA
d_call: NA
v_call: TRBV6-1
cdr3_nt: TGTGCCAGCAGTGAATTCCGCGGACCTACCCGGCCCCAGCATTTT
cdr3_aa: CASSEFRGPTRPQHF